Described below is a single T cell receptor (beta chain) sequence and its context. Antigen unknown. This sample was taken from a study of T cell responses to AZD1222 COVID-19 vaccine. Regarding the study as a whole: Regions left unmutated in variants are reportedly the target of nearly half of spike-specific TCRs. White British donors predominated, females outnumbered males, and clonal diversity was possibly underestimated.

V gave up 6 bases and J gave up 3 bases; unmatched junction bases: 5. This CDR3 comprises 14 residues. Per the germline V gene, CDR1 is LNHDA and CDR2 is SQIVND (reference sequence). Sequencing was performed with immunoSEQ multiplex PCR; in TCRdb, only in-frame clones are kept and a portion is missing. The sample holds more than 120,000 clones, over 85% seen once. Sequencing was performed on peripheral blood, taken 28 days after the second AZD1222 dose. This sequence originates from an adult who received the AZD1222 COVID-19 vaccine. The V call is TRBV19, the J call TRBJ1-5; 7 bases line up with TRBD1. CDR3: CASSPDRDNQPQHF. CDR3 DNA: TGTGCCAGTAGCCCCGACAGGGACAATCAGCCCCAGCATTTT.